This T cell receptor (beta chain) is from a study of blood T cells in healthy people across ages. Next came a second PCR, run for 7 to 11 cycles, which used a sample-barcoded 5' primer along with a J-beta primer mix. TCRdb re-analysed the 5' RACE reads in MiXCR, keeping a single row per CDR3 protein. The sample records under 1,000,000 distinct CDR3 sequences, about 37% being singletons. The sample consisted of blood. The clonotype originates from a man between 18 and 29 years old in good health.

This chain's CDR3 is CSVGLSAGNYGYTF. In DNA form, the CDR3 reads TGCAGCGTCGGATTGTCCGCGGGGAACTATGGCTACACCTTC. This chain joins TRBV29-1 and TRBJ1-2; D ambiguous. The CDR3 has 14 residues. V gave up 6 bases and J gave up 2 bases, with 16 bases separating them. Germline CDR1 and CDR2: SQVTM and ANQGSEA.